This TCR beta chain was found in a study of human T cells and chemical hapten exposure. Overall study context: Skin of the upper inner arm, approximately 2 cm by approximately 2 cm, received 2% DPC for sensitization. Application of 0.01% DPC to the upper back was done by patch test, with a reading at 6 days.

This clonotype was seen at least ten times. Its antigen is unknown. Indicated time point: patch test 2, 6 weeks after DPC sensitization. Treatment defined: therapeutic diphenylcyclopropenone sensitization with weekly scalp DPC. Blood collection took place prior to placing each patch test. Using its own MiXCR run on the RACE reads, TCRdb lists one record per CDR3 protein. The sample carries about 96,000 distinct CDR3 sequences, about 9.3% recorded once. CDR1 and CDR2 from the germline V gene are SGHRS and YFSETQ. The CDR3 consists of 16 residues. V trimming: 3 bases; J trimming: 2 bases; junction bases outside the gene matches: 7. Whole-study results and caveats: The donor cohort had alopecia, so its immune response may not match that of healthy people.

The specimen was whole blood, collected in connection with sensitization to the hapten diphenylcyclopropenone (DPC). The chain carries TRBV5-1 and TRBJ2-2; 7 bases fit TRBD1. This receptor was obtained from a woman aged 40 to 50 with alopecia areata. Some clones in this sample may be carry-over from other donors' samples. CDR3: CASSSRDSPNTGELFF. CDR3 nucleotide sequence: TGCGCCAGCAGCTCTAGGGACAGCCCTAACACCGGGGAGCTGTTTTTT.